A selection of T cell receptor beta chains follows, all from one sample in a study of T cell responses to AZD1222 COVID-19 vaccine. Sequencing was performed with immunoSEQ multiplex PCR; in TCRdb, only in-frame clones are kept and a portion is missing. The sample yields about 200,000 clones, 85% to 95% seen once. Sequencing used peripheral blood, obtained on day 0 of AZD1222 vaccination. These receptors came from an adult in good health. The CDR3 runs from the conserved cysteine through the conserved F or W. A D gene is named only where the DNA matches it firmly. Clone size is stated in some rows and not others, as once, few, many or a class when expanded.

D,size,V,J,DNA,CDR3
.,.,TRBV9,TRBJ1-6,TGTGCCAGCAGCGTAGCTTCAGGGACAAATTCACCCCTCCACTTT,CASSVASGTNSPLHF
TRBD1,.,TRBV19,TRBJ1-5,TGTGCCAGTAGTACTGGGGACAGGGGTTTCAATCAGCCCCAGCATTTT,CASSTGDRGFNQPQHF
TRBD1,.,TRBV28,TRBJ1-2,TGTGCCAGCAGACCGGGACAGAGAAACTATGGCTACACCTTC,CASRPGQRNYGYTF
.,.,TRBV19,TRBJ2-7,TGTGCCAGTAGTGCGCGTACAGGGTCACCGTCCTACGAGCAGTACTTC,CASSARTGSPSYEQYF
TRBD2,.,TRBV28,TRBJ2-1,TGTGCCAGCAGTTTACAGCGGGAGGTTTACAATGAGCAGTTCTTC,CASSLQREVYNEQFF
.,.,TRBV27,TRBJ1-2,TGTGCCAGTCAGGGCAGGGATGTGTATGGCTACACCTTC,CASQGRDVYGYTF
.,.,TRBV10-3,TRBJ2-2,TGTGCCATCAGTGAGTCGAAGGGGCAGGCTGACACCGGGGAGCTGTTTTTT,CAISESKGQADTGELFF
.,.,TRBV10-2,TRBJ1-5,TGCGCCAGCAGTGTATCCGGGTATAGCAATCAGCCCCAGCATTTT,CASSVSGYSNQPQHF
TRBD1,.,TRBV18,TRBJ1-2,TGTGCCAGCTCGATAGGACAGGGAGAATATGGCTACACCTTC,CASSIGQGEYGYTF
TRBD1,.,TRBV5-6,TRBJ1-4,TGTGCCAGCAGCTTAGATACGACAGGGGGACCCGCTACTAATGAAAAACTGTTTTTT,CASSLDTTGGPATNEKLFF
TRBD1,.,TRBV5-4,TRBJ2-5,TGTGCCAGCAGCCGACAGGGGGCTGTGGAGACCCAGTACTTC,CASSRQGAVETQYF
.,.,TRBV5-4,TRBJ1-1,TGTGCCAGCAGCATGGGGGCAGGGGCGCGAACTGAAGCTTTCTTT,CASSMGAGARTEAFF
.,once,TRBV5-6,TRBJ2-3,TGTGCCAGCAGCACTTTAAGTCCAGATACGCAGTATTTT,CASSTLSPDTQYF
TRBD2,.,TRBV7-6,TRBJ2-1,TGTGCCAGCAGTCCGACTAGCGGGGGGGCCCCCGAGCAGTTCTTC,CASSPTSGGAPEQFF
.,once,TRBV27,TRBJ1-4,TGTGCCAGCAGTCCCTGGACAGACCATAATGAAAAACTGTTTTTT,CASSPWTDHNEKLFF
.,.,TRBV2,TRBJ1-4,TGTGCCAGCAGTGAGGCGACCGGGGCTGGTGAAAAACTGTTTTTT,CASSEATGAGEKLFF
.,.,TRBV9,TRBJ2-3,TGTGCCAGCAGCGTAGCTCCGACGCGGGCCGGAGATACGCAGTATTTT,CASSVAPTRAGDTQYF
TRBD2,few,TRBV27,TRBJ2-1,TGTGCCGTATTCGGGGGGAGCTCCTACAATGAGCAGTTCTTC,CAVFGGSSYNEQFF
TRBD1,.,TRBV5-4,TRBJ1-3,TGTGCCTCGGGACAGGGTGGAAACACCATATATTTT,CASGQGGNTIYF
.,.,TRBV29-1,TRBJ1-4,TGCAGCGTTAAAAAGTATAGCGGGCATGAAAAACTGTTTTTT,CSVKKYSGHEKLFF
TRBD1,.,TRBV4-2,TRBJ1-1,TGTGCCAGCAGCCTACGGACAGGTGCGCCCAACACTGAAGCTTTCTTT,CASSLRTGAPNTEAFF
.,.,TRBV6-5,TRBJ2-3,TGTGCCAGCAGGGGGGGTACGGCGCAGTATTTT,CASRGGTAQYF
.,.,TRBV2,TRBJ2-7,TGTGCCAGCAGCCATTACGAGCAGTACTTC,CASSHYEQYF